The clone carrying this TCR beta chain was picked up one time. Its antigen is not identified. Germline CDR1 and CDR2: SGHRS and YFSETQ. The CDR3 covers 12 residues. After removal of 3 bases from V and 14 bases from J, the junction contained 7 bases not matched to a gene. Clones were sequenced by immunoSEQ multiplex PCR, and TCRdb holds only the in-frame ones, with some missing. The top ten clones hold about a fifth of a sample with 150,000 to 180,000 clones, 65% to 90% of them seen once. The data were obtained in a study of cytomegalovirus exposure and HLA in healthy donors. General study points: Rarity held for most TCR sequences, but there were some public TCRs that occurred in many donors. Subsequent analysis found a tendency for first-cohort TCR clusters to co-occur within the 120 or so validation repertoires.

The V and J genes are TRBV5-1 and TRBJ2-3; 9 nucleotides line up with TRBD2. Sequencing was performed on PBMCs. The source of this sequence is a man aged 18 to 29 in good health and CMV-seropositive. The CDR3 DNA is TGCGCCAGCAGCTCTACTAGCGGGCCGACGTATTTT. This gives the protein CASSSTSGPTYF.